The 20 T cell receptor beta chains below all came from one sample that was sequenced in a study of shared clonotypes between healthy human individuals (dated by TCRdb to 2020 to 2021). Receptor amplification or capture employed the immunoSEQ multiplex PCR assay. TCRdb's version of the immuneACCESS table is confined to in-frame rearrangements and falls short of the full clone set. An unresolved V gene accounts for under half of the shortfall where checked; the remainder is of unknown origin. The sample table records some 740,000 clones; over 90% of these occur just once. Around 24% of the sample comes from the top ten. CD8 naive samples consisted of CD45RO-negative cells that were positively selected for CCR7, yielding a CD45RA+CCR7+ population without TemRA cells. The specimen sequenced was naive CD8+ T cells sorted from blood. The cell subset or site label corresponds to: CD45RA+CCR7+. The receptors stem from a man aged 25 to 40 in good health.

This chain's CDR3 is CASSELQGPETQYF. The CDR3, as DNA: TGTGCCAGCAGTGAACTACAGGGGCCGGAGACCCAGTACTTC. The rearrangement joins TRBV2 to TRBJ2-5; 7 positions agree with TRBD1. Per germline, CDR1 SNHLY and CDR2 FYNNEI. V trimming: 2 bases; J trimming: 5 bases; junction bases outside the gene matches: 5. This CDR3 contains 14 residues.

The chain couples TRBV27 to TRBJ2-4; either TRBD1 or TRBD2 may fit D (5 bases each). Looked up from germline, CDR1 is MNHEY and CDR2 is SMNVEV (reference sequence). This CDR3 contains 14 residues. The germline V and J ends were trimmed by 6 bases and 8 bases, with 17 bases remaining between them. The CDR3 is CASRPGPIIDIQYF. The CDR3 DNA follows: TGTGCCAGCAGACCGGGACCTATAATTGACATTCAGTACTTC.

The chain has TRBV5-1 and TRBJ2-7; 8 nucleotides line up with TRBD1. The V and J ends lost 5 bases and 6 bases, in that order; junction bases with no gene match: 7. The CDR3 sequence is 13 residues long. Germline-derived CDR1 and CDR2 are SGHRS and YFSETQ. In DNA form, the CDR3 reads TGCGCCAGCAGGGACCCCGACAGGGGCGAGCAGTACTTC. Translated: CASRDPDRGEQYF. The whole variable domain, remainder taken from reference TRBV5-1 and TRBJ2-7, is KAGVTQTPRYLIKTRGQQVTLSCSPISGHRSVSWYQQTPGQGLQFLFEYFSETQRNKGNFPGRFSGRQFSNSRSEMNVSTLELGDSALYLCASRDPDRGEQYFGPGTRLTVT.

This chain joins TRBV7-9 and TRBJ2-3, with 15 nucleotides matching TRBD2. The CDR3 loop spans 19 amino acids. Trimming at V came to 5 bases and at J to 2 bases, leaving 11 bases not matched to a gene. Germline values: CDR1 SEHNR, CDR2 FQNEAQ (reference sequence). The CDR3 region is CASSRGGLAGGRSTDTQYF. CDR3 coding DNA: TGTGCCAGCAGCCGAGGGGGACTAGCGGGAGGCCGATCCACAGATACGCAGTATTTT.

The chain couples TRBV5-6 to TRBJ1-5; TRBD1 matches at 10 bases. This CDR3 comprises 15 residues. CDR1 and CDR2 (germline): SGHDT, YYEEEE. The J segment lost 5 bases and the V segment lost 4 bases, leaving 6 bases of the junction unmatched. This chain's CDR3 is CASSLRTGGYQPQHF. CDR3 coding DNA: TGTGCCAGCAGCCTCCGGACAGGGGGGTATCAGCCCCAGCATTTT.

The chain links TRBV27 to TRBJ2-1; the match to TRBD2 covers 8 bases. This CDR3 has 14 amino acids. Trimming cost V 5 bases and J 4 bases; bases outside gene matches: 4. CDR1 is MNHEY, CDR2 SMNVEV, per germline (reference sequence). The DNA for the CDR3 is TGTGCCAGCAGTGGACTAGCAGAATACAATGAGCAGTTCTTC. Residues: CASSGLAEYNEQFF.

V is TRBV27 and J is TRBJ1-1, with TRBD1 as a possible D gene (6 bases). The germline gives CDR1 MNHEY, CDR2 SMNVEV (reference sequence). The CDR3 is made up of 15 amino acids. V shed 1 base and J shed 3 bases, with 12 bases lying between them. CDR3 loop: CASSLYGQGYTEAFF. The CDR3, as DNA: TGTGCCAGCAGTTTATACGGGCAGGGGTACACTGAAGCTTTCTTT.

This clone was counted a single time. The chain has TRBV6-6 and TRBJ2-1, with D unclear. CDR3 size: 15 residues. CDR1 and CDR2 (germline): MNHNY, SVGAGI (reference sequence). V was clipped by 6 bases and J by 1 base, with 13 bases between them. The CDR3 protein is CASRTGVASYNEQFF. The CDR3 bases are TGTGCCAGCAGGACCGGCGTAGCATCCTACAATGAGCAGTTCTTC.

The chain uses TRBV2 and TRBJ2-3, with TRBD2 matching 16 bases. Germline loops: CDR1 SNHLY, CDR2 FYNNEI. V shed 10 bases and J 4 bases; nucleotides not matched to a gene: 14. CDR3 length: 18 residues. CDR3 bases: TGTGCCACCACCAGACCGGGACTAGCGGGAGGGCCCGCAGATACGCAGTATTTT. It yields the protein CATTRPGLAGGPADTQYF.

In DNA form, the CDR3 reads TGTGCCAGCTGGAGGGGGGCTAACACCGGGGAGCTGTTTTTT. It translates to CASWRGANTGELFF. This rearrangement joins TRBV6-1 to TRBJ2-2, with D possibly called TRBD1 or TRBD2 (6 bases each). V was cut by 8 bases and J by 2 bases, with 12 bases left in between. The CDR3 runs to 14 residues. Per the germline V gene, CDR1 is MNHNS and CDR2 is SASEGT.

This chain links TRBV6-6 with TRBJ1-5; D is possibly TRBD1 (5 bases). Trimming took off 6 bases at V and 0 bases at J, with 12 bases between the two ends. Germline V gene data show CDR1 as MNHNY and CDR2 as SVGAGI (reference sequence). The CDR3 loop spans 15 amino acids. The CDR3 loop is CASSLWGVSNQPQHF. The CDR3 nucleotides read TGTGCCAGCAGCCTTTGGGGGGTTAGCAATCAGCCCCAGCATTTT.

V gene TRBV14 combines with J gene TRBJ1-1, with D tentatively TRBD1 (5 bases). This CDR3 is 15 amino acids long. From germline, CDR1 is SGHDN and CDR2 FVKESK. Trimming took off 1 base at V and 3 bases at J, with 12 bases between the two ends. The CDR3 region has the DNA TGTGCCAGCAGCCAAGGGGGGGAGAGAGACACTGAAGCTTTCTTT. Its translation: CASSQGGERDTEAFF.

CDR3 bases: TGTGCCAGCAGCTTAGCGCGGACAGGGGATCTTTCAGATACGCAGTATTTT. This sequence encodes CASSLARTGDLSDTQYF. The chain has TRBV7-2 and TRBJ2-3, with 9 bases aligning to TRBD1. V shed 0 bases and J 4 bases; nucleotides not matched to a gene: 8. The CDR3 length is 17 residues. Germline CDR1 reads SGHTA; CDR2 reads FQGNSA.

This clone was found once. The genes are TRBV28 and TRBJ1-1; D perhaps matches TRBD1 (6 bases). CDR1 and CDR2 from the germline V gene are MDHEN and SYDVKM. V was cut by 2 bases and J by 0 bases, with 16 bases left in between. The CDR3 extends over 17 amino acids. Written as DNA, the CDR3 is TGTGCCAGCAGTTTAAAGGGCGGGGGACAATTGAACACTGAAGCTTTCTTT. Translated: CASSLKGGGQLNTEAFF.

The chain joins TRBV7-9 to TRBJ2-1; D is unclear. The CDR3 is 13 residues long. The germline V gene encodes CDR1 SEHNR and CDR2 FQNEAQ (reference sequence). V was clipped by 2 bases and J by 12 bases, with 14 bases between them. CDR3 loop: CASSLTSALGQFF. CDR3 nucleotide sequence: TGTGCCAGCAGCTTAACGTCCGCCTTGGGGCAGTTCTTC.

This chain connects TRBV15 to TRBJ1-2; 10 bases are shared with TRBD1. Trimming at V came to 0 bases and at J to 4 bases, leaving 2 bases not matched to a gene. This CDR3 region has 15 residues. Germline V CDR1 and CDR2: LNHNV, YYDKDF (reference sequence). CDR3 sequence reads: CATSRDRTGGYGYTF. CDR3 nucleotide sequence: TGTGCCACCAGCAGAGATAGGACAGGGGGCTATGGCTACACCTTC.

The CDR3 DNA follows: TGTGCCAGCGGGTGGGGGAGCACCGGGGAGCTGTTTTTT. Amino acid sequence: CASGWGSTGELFF. The chain carries TRBV27 and TRBJ2-2; the D gene could be TRBD1 or TRBD2 (5 bases each). V lost 8 bases, J lost 4 bases, and 11 bases lay in between. The CDR3 contains 13 residues. CDR1 and CDR2 (germline): MNHEY, SMNVEV (reference sequence).

With respect to this clone: The same CDR3 is also encoded by other DNA sequences in this sample. As DNA, the CDR3 is TGTGCCAGCAGTTACGGGAGCTCCTACAATGAGCAGTTCTTC. It translates to CASSYGSSYNEQFF. This chain joins TRBV6-5 and TRBJ2-1; a weak D match, TRBD2 (5 bases). Trimming removed 2 bases from V and 0 bases from J, with 5 bases in between. The CDR3 is 14 residues long. CDR1 and CDR2 (germline): MNHEY, SVGAGI.

This chain joins TRBV29-1 and TRBJ2-7; D unresolved. This CDR3 region has 11 residues. Germline V gene sequence: CDR1 SQVTM, CDR2 ANQGSEA. V was cut by 5 bases and J by 4 bases, with 9 bases left in between. CDR3: CSVSDLYEQYF. CDR3 sequence (DNA): TGCAGCGTTTCCGACCTGTACGAGCAGTACTTC.

This clone was counted once. The V call is TRBV4-3, the J call TRBJ2-7, with no clear D. The germline CDR1 and CDR2 sequences are LGHNA and YSLEER. CDR3 length: 14 amino acids. The V end was cut by 1 base, the J end by 7 bases, with 14 bases between. The CDR3 DNA reads as TGCGCCAGCAGCCAAGGGGTATCCGGCCCGGAGCAGTACTTC. Translation gives CASSQGVSGPEQYF.